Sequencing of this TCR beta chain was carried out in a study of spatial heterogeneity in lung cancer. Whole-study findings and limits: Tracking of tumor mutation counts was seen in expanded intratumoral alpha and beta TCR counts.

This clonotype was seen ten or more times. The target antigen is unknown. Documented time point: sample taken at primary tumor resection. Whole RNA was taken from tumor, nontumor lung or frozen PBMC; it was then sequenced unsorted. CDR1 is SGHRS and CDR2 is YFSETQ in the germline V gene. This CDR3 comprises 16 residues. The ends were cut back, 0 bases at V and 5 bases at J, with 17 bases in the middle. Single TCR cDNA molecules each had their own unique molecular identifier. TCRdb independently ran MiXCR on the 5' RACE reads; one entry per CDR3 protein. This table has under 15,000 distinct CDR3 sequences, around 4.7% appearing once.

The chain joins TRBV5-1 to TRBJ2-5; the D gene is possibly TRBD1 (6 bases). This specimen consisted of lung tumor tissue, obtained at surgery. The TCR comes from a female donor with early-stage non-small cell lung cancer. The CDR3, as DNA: TGCGCCAGCAGCTTGGCCGCGTTTCAGGGGATCGAGACCCAGTACTTC. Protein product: CASSLAAFQGIETQYF.